This T cell receptor (beta chain) originates from a study of response to subunit inactivated influenza vaccine. The V gene's germline CDR1 is SGHRS and CDR2 YFSETQ. Trimming removed 2 bases at V and 1 base at J, with 12 bases between. The CDR3 covers 15 residues. TCRdb passed the RT-PCR reads through MiXCR, listing each CDR3 protein once. The top ten clones hold roughly 14% of a sample with about 500,000 distinct CDR3 sequences, 10% to 15% of them seen once. This sequence originates from a man aged 50-59 years who received an inactivated influenza vaccine. Sequencing used PBMCs from blood, obtained 40 to 50 days after vaccination. The chain recombines TRBV5-1 with TRBJ1-1; unclear D gene. The CDR3 region has the DNA TGCGCCAGCAGCTTTCAGGTCGCTGGGAACACTGAAGCTTTCTTT. Protein: CASSFQVAGNTEAFF.